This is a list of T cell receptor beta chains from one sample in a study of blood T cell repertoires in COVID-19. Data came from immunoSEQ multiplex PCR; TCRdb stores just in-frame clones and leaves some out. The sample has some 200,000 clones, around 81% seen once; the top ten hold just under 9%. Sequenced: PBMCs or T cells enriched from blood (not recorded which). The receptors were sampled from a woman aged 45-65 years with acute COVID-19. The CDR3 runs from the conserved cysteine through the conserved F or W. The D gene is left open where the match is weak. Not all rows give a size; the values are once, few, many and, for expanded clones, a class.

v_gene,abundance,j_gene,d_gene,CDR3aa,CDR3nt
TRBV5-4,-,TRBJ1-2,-,CASSLGGESYGYTF,TGTGCCAGCAGCTTGGGAGGAGAGTCCTATGGCTACACCTTC
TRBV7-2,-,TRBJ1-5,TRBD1,CASSLLQGNQPQHF,TGTGCCAGCAGCTTATTACAGGGGAATCAGCCCCAGCATTTT
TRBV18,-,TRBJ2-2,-,CASSPTAYNTGELFF,TGTGCCAGCTCACCAACAGCTTATAACACCGGGGAGCTGTTTTTT
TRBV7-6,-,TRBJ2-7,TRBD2,CASSPNVLAGPYEQYF,TGTGCCAGCAGCCCTAACGTACTAGCGGGGCCCTACGAGCAGTACTTC
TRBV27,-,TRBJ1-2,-,CASKTQRDSYGYTF,TGTGCCAGCAAGACCCAACGGGACTCCTATGGCTACACCTTC
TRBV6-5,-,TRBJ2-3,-,CATRVRGSTDTQYF,TGTGCCACCAGGGTGAGGGGGAGCACAGATACGCAGTATTTT
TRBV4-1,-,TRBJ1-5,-,CASSHTPGGGRGNQPQHF,TGCGCCAGCAGCCATACGCCCGGGGGGGGACGGGGTAATCAGCCCCAGCATTTT
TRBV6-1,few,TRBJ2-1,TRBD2,CASSELAGGPFNEQFF,TGTGCCAGCAGTGAACTAGCGGGAGGCCCCTTCAATGAGCAGTTCTTC
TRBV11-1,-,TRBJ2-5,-,CASSPRGARFETQYF,TGTGCCAGCAGCCCACGGGGGGCGCGCTTTGAGACCCAGTACTTC
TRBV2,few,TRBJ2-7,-,CASRAYYEQYF,TGTGCCAGCAGGGCTTACTACGAGCAGTACTTC
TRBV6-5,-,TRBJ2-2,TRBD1,CASRGTGGPGELFF,TGTGCCAGCCGCGGGACAGGGGGACCCGGGGAGCTGTTTTTT
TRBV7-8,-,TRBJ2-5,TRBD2,CASSPVVGGGETQYF,TGTGCCAGCAGCCCCGTCGTCGGGGGGGGTGAGACCCAGTACTTC
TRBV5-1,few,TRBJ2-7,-,CASSQDTSSYEQYF,TGCGCCAGCAGCCAAGACACGAGCTCCTACGAGCAGTACTTC
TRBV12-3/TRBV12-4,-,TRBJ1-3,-,CASSFLAGNTIYF,TGTGCCAGCAGTTTTTTAGCTGGAAACACCATATATTTT
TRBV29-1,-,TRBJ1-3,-,CSVDIGNTIYF,TGCAGCGTTGATATCGGAAACACCATATATTTT
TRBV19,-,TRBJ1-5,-,CASIPRDNGNQPQHF,TGTGCCAGTATCCCCCGGGACAACGGCAATCAGCCCCAGCATTTT
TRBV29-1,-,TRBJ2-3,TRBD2,CSVRGGTVGDTQYF,TGCAGCGTACGGGGAGGGACCGTCGGGGATACGCAGTATTTT
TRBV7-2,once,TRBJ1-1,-,CASSLARANTEAFF,TGTGCCAGCAGCTTAGCCAGGGCGAACACTGAAGCTTTCTTT
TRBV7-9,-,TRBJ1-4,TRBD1,CASSLLDRDEKLFF,TGTGCCAGCAGCTTATTGGACAGGGATGAAAAACTGTTTTTT
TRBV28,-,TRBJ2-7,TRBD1,CASSSNFGRQGANEQYF,TGTGCCAGCAGCTCCAATTTTGGTCGACAGGGGGCAAACGAGCAGTACTTC
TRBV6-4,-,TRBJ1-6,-,CASSETGNSPLHF,TGTGCCAGCAGTGAAACAGGGAATTCACCCCTCCACTTT
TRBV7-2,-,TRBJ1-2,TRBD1,CASSPTSDRGPYGYTF,TGTGCCAGCAGCCCGACGTCGGACAGGGGACCCTATGGCTACACCTTC
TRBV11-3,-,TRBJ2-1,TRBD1,CASSPTQGAYNEQFF,TGTGCCAGCAGCCCTACACAGGGGGCCTACAATGAGCAGTTCTTC
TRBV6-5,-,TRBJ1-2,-,CASRPGVTGYTF,TGTGCCAGCAGGCCAGGGGTGACCGGCTACACCTTC
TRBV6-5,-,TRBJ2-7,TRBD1,CASRDTGGASGEQYF,TGTGCCAGCAGAGATACAGGGGGCGCAAGCGGCGAGCAGTACTTC
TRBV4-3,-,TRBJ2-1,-,CASSQVVLGVSYNEQFF,TGCGCCAGCAGCCAAGTGGTGCTCGGGGTCTCCTACAATGAGCAGTTCTTC
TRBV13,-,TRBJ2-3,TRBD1,CASSSDRGSTDTQYF,TGTGCCAGCAGCTCAGACAGGGGAAGCACAGATACGCAGTATTTT
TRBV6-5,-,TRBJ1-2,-,CASSMNRESYGYTF,TGTGCCAGCAGTATGAACAGGGAGTCCTATGGCTACACCTTC
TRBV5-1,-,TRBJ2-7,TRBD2,CASTSLAGGPYEQYF,TGCGCCAGCACTTCCCTAGCGGGGGGTCCCTACGAGCAGTACTTC
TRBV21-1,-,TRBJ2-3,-,CASSNGDGAGGTDTQYF,TGTGCCAGCAGCAACGGGGATGGAGCGGGAGGAACAGATACGCAGTATTTT
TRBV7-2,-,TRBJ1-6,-,CASSPTAQAPLHF,TGTGCCAGCAGCCCTACGGCGCAGGCACCCCTCCACTTT
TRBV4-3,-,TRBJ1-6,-,CASSQDRVIGSSYNSPLHF,TGCGCCAGCAGCCAAGATCGTGTGATTGGGAGCTCCTATAATTCACCCCTCCACTTT
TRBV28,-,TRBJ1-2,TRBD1,CASSPPGQGHSNYGYTF,TGTGCCAGCAGCCCACCGGGACAGGGTCATTCTAACTATGGCTACACCTTC
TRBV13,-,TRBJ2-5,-,CASSLLQGQETQYF,TGTGCCAGCAGCTTACTACAGGGCCAGGAGACCCAGTACTTC
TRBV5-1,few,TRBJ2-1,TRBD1,CASSPGGVGNEQFF,TGCGCCAGCAGCCCAGGGGGTGTAGGCAATGAGCAGTTCTTC
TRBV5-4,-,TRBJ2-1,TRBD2,CASSLGAGVLDNEQFF,TGTGCCAGCAGCTTGGGTGCGGGAGTCCTGGACAATGAGCAGTTCTTC
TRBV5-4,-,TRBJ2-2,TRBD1,CASSRTGESGELFF,TGTGCCAGCAGTAGGACAGGGGAGTCCGGGGAGCTGTTTTTT
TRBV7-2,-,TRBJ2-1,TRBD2,CASSFSSGSLNEQFF,TGTGCCAGCAGCTTTTCTAGCGGGAGCCTCAATGAGCAGTTCTTC
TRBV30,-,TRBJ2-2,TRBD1,CAWSRGTGVTGELFF,TGTGCCTGGAGTCGGGGCACAGGGGTTACCGGGGAGCTGTTTTTT
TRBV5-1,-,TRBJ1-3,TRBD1,CASSPRQGGTGNTIYF,TGCGCCAGCAGCCCTAGACAGGGAGGTACTGGAAACACCATATATTTT
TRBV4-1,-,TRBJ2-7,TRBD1,CASSQHTGTGVPYEQYF,TGCGCCAGCAGCCAACATACCGGGACAGGGGTCCCCTACGAGCAGTACTTC
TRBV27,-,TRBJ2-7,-,CASRRKDSAPTYEQYF,TGTGCCAGCAGAAGGAAGGACAGTGCACCTACCTACGAGCAGTACTTC
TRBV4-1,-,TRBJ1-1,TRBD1,CASSQTDRGLSNTEAFF,TGCGCCAGCAGCCAGACCGACAGGGGGTTATCCAACACTGAAGCTTTCTTT
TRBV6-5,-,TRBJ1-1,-,CASSWSRVTEAFF,TGTGCCAGCTCATGGAGCAGGGTCACTGAAGCTTTCTTT
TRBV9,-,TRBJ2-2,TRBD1,CASSATLTGGESGELFF,TGTGCCAGCAGCGCAACCCTGACAGGGGGGGAGAGCGGGGAGCTGTTTTTT